This T cell receptor (beta chain) was sequenced in a study of control samples from healthy donors and cancer patients. This clone was observed a handful of times. The data were produced by immunoSEQ multiplex PCR, yet TCRdb's version contains in-frame clones alone and is incomplete. The sample records 120,000 or so clones, approximately 84% being singletons. Germline V gives CDR1 SEHNR, CDR2 FQNEAQ (reference sequence). The CDR3 sequence is 18 residues long. The germline V and J ends were trimmed by 2 bases and 2 bases, with 21 bases remaining between them. This TCR was recovered from a man aged 18 to 35 in good health. This sequence joins TRBV7-9 and TRBJ1-2; D ambiguous. Sequenced: blood. The CDR3 here is CASSLRPHALQINYGYTF. The CDR3 coding sequence is TGTGCCAGCAGCTTACGGCCCCACGCTCTACAGATCAACTATGGCTACACCTTC. The full variable domain, its missing parts supplied by reference TRBV7-9 and TRBJ1-2, is DTGVSQNPRHKITKRGQNVTFRCDPISEHNRLYWYRQTLGQGPEFLTYFQNEAQLEKSRLLSDRFSAERPKGSFSTLEIQRTEQGDSAMYLCASSLRPHALQINYGYTFGSGTRLTVV.